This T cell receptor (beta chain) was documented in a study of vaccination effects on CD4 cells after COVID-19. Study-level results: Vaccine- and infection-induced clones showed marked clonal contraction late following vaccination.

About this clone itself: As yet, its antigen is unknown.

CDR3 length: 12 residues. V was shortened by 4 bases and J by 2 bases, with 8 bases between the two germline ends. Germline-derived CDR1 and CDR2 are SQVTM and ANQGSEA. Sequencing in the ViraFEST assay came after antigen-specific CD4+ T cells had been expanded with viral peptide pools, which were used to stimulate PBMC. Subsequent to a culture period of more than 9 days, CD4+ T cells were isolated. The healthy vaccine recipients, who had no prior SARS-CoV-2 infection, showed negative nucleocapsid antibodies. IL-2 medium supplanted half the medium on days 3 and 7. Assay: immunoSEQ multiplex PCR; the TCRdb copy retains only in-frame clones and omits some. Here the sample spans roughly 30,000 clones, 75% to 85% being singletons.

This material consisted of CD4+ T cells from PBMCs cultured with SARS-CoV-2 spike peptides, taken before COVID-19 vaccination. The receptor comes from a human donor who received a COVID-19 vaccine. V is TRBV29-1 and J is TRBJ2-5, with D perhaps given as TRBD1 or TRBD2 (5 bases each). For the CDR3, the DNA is TGCAGCGTTGGGGACGGTCAAGAGACCCAGTACTTC. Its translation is CSVGDGQETQYF.